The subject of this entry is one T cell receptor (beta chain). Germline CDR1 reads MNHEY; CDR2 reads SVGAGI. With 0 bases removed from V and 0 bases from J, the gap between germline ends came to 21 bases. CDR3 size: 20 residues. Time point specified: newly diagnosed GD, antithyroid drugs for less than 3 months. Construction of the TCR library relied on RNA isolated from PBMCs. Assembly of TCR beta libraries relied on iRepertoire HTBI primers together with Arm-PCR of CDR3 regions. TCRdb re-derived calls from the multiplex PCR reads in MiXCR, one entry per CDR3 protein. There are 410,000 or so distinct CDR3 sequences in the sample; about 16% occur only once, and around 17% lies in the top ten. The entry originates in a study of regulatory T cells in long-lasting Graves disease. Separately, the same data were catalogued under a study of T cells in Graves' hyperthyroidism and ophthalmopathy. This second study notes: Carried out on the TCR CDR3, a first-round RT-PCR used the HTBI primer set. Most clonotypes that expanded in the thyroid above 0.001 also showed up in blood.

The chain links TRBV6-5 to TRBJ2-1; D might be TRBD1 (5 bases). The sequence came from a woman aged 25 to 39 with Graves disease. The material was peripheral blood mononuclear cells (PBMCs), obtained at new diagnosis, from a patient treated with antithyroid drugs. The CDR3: CASSYSIWPTGDSSYNEQFF. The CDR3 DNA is TGTGCCAGCAGTTACTCGATATGGCCCACAGGTGATAGCTCCTACAATGAGCAGTTCTTC.